The sequence of this T cell receptor beta chain was determined in a study of OX40 agonist ivuxolimab in advanced cancers. Study background: Every 2 weeks, patients got intravenous ivuxolimab at one of six dose levels (0.01-10 mg/kg). The eligibility criteria allowed prior anti-PD-1, anti-PD-L1 or anti-CTLA-4 therapy, and about 40% had some.

Sampling of blood occurred at baseline, cycle 4 day 1, and cycle 7 day 1. Study-wide results and limits: Among T cells, CD8+ cells averaged more expanded clones than CD4+ cells.

Generated by immunoSEQ multiplex PCR, the TCRdb table keeps only in-frame clones and is missing some. The sample includes fewer than 85,000 clones, 80% to 90% of them seen just once. Germline V gene data show CDR1 as SQVTM and CDR2 as ANQGSEA. The CDR3 is made up of 12 amino acids. With 2 bases removed from V and 1 base from J, the gap between germline ends came to 4 bases. About this clone: Antigen: not known.

V usage is TRBV29-1 and J usage is TRBJ2-3; D gene unclear. The sequencing used CD4+ or CD8+ T cells sorted from blood, collected in a trial of the OX40 agonist ivuxolimab. This receptor was obtained from an adult with an advanced solid tumor such as melanoma, head and neck, liver or kidney cancer. The CDR3 DNA sequence: TGCAGCGTTGAAAAGGGCACAGATACGCAGTATTTT. This translates into CSVEKGTDTQYF.